The 23 T cell receptor beta chains reported below all come from one sample, sequenced in a study of blood T cell repertoires in COVID-19. The protocol was immunoSEQ multiplex PCR, while the TCRdb copy is restricted to in-frame clones and leaves out a portion. This sample carries 150,000 to 200,000 clones, around 79% of them seen once, and the ten largest clones take roughly 13%. The sample taken for sequencing was peripheral blood. The source of these receptors is a man aged 45 to 65 who had recovered from COVID-19.

This clone appeared many times. V usage is TRBV6-2 or TRBV6-3 and J usage is TRBJ2-7; no firm D call. Germline V gene sequence: CDR1 MNHEY, CDR2 SVGEGT. The length of the CDR3 is 16 residues. V was clipped by 4 bases and J by 2 bases, with 18 bases between them. The CDR3 sequence: CASSSEAGLHTYEQYF. The CDR3, as DNA: TGTGCCAGCAGTTCCGAAGCAGGCCTCCATACCTACGAGCAGTACTTC.

The rearrangement joins TRBV7-2 to TRBJ1-6; D ambiguous. V was clipped by 4 bases and J by 7 bases, with 11 bases between them. The CDR3 contains 14 residues. CDR1 is SGHTA and CDR2 is FQGNSA in the germline V gene. In nucleotides, the CDR3 is TGTGCCAGCAGCTCAGGTGGCAGCAATTCACCCCTCCACTTT. Amino acid sequence: CASSSGGSNSPLHF.

The V call is TRBV29-1, the J call TRBJ1-1; 10 bases are a match to TRBD1. The CDR3 extends over 11 amino acids. Per the germline V gene, CDR1 is SQVTM and CDR2 is ANQGSEA. Trimming at V came to 4 bases and at J to 13 bases, leaving 6 bases not matched to a gene. This CDR3 reads CSVGDRGFVFF. CDR3 nucleotide sequence: TGCAGCGTTGGGGACAGGGGTTTTGTTTTCTTT.

This rearrangement joins TRBV12-5 to TRBJ1-1, with 7 positions matching TRBD1. The CDR3 has 13 residues. Germline lookup yields CDR1 LGHNT and CDR2 FRNRAP. J lost 8 bases, V lost 5 bases, and 8 bases had no gene match. CDR3 in DNA: TGTGCTAGTGGTCCGGGACAGAACTTCGAAGCTTTCTTT. It translates to CASGPGQNFEAFF.

This sequence joins TRBV15 and TRBJ1-4; no firm D call. The germline CDR1 and CDR2 sequences are LNHNV and YYDKDF (reference sequence). Trimming removed 0 bases from V and 0 bases from J, with 8 bases in between. The CDR3 runs to 16 residues. The CDR3 coding sequence is TGTGCCACCAGCAGAGATCGGGTTGCAACTAATGAAAAACTGTTTTTT. This sequence encodes CATSRDRVATNEKLFF.

This clone was seen just once. The rearrangement joins TRBV15 to TRBJ1-2; D remains unclear. Trimming took 1 base from V and 2 from J, leaving 11 bases between them. Looked up from germline, CDR1 is LNHNV and CDR2 is YYDKDF (reference sequence). The CDR3 loop spans 15 amino acids. As DNA, the CDR3 is TGTGCCACCAGCAGAGTGAGAGACACAAACTATGGCTACACCTTC. Its protein is CATSRVRDTNYGYTF.

The gene calls are TRBV24-1 and TRBJ2-1; TRBD2 might be the D (6 bases). V lost 9 bases and J lost 2, with 13 bases in between. CDR3 length equals 14 residues. CDR1 KGHDR and CDR2 SFDVKD come from the germline V gene. CDR3 sequence reads: CATVGGGTYNEQFF. The DNA of the CDR3 is TGTGCCACCGTCGGGGGAGGCACCTACAATGAGCAGTTCTTC.

The rearrangement joins TRBV5-1 to TRBJ1-3; 9 positions agree with TRBD1. V shed 4 bases, J shed 3 bases, and the junction held 8 bases outside the gene matches. The CDR3 is 16 residues long. Germline CDR1 SGHRS, CDR2 YFSETQ. CDR3 nucleotide sequence: TGCGCCAGCAGCCCCTCAACAGGGGGCGGTGGAAACACCATATATTTT. As protein: CASSPSTGGGGNTIYF.

This clone was picked up one time. The V and J genes are TRBV7-8 and TRBJ2-3; D is unclear. Looked up from germline, CDR1 is SGHVS and CDR2 is FQNEAQ. Trimming took 8 bases from V and 3 from J, leaving 6 bases between them. CDR3 length: 11 residues. CDR3 DNA sequence: TGTGCCAGCCGGAGAACAGATACGCAGTATTTT. Protein product: CASRRTDTQYF.

The chain couples TRBV7-3 to TRBJ1-2; 7 bases agree with TRBD1. CDR3 length: 12 residues. Germline V gene sequence: CDR1 SGHTA, CDR2 FQGTGA. After removal of 4 bases from V and 13 bases from J, the junction contained 9 bases not matched to a gene. The CDR3 protein is CASSSPGQVITF. The CDR3 DNA reads as TGTGCCAGCAGCTCCCCCGGACAGGTCATCACCTTC. Using reference TRBV7-3 and TRBJ1-2 for the parts outside the CDR3, the full variable domain is GAGVSQTPSNKVTEKGKYVELRCDPISGHTALYWYRQSLGQGPEFLIYFQGTGAADDSGLPNDRFFAVRPEGSVSTLKIQRTERGDSAVYLCASSSPGQVITFGSGTRLTVV.

This chain links TRBV6-6 with TRBJ2-7, with a possible D match to TRBD2 (6 bases). CDR3 size: 13 residues. Trimming shortened V by 5 bases and J by 2 bases, and 10 bases separated the two germline ends. CDR1 and CDR2 from the germline V gene are MNHNY and SVGAGI (reference sequence). The CDR3 nucleotides are TGTGCCAGCAGTGTAGGGACTGCCTACGAGCAGTACTTC. Translation gives CASSVGTAYEQYF.

Turning to this clone: Different DNA sequences within this sample yield the same CDR3. This chain connects TRBV7-9 to TRBJ1-1; 7 nucleotides match TRBD1. The V gene's germline CDR1 is SEHNR and CDR2 FQNEAQ (reference sequence). Trimming removed 5 bases from V and 2 bases from J; junction bases left unmatched: 5. This CDR3 region has 14 residues. The CDR3 nucleotides are TGTGCCAGCAGCCTAGGGACAGCAAACACTGAAGCTTTCTTT. Translated: CASSLGTANTEAFF.

V and J are TRBV4-2 and TRBJ2-1, with 9 nucleotides matching TRBD2. Per germline, CDR1 LGHNA and CDR2 YNFKEQ. V gave up 0 bases and J gave up 8 bases; unmatched junction bases: 8. There are 16 residues in the CDR3. CDR3 sequence: CASSQDATAGGDEQFF. DNA of the CDR3: TGTGCCAGCAGCCAAGATGCTACAGCGGGAGGCGATGAGCAGTTCTTC.

The chain links TRBV7-8 to TRBJ1-6; 7 bases fit TRBD1. The germline CDR1 and CDR2 sequences are SGHVS and FQNEAQ. V shed 2 bases, J shed 7 bases, and the junction held 8 bases outside the gene matches. CDR3 length: 16 residues. CDR3 sequence: CASSLYGTAGNSPLHF. CDR3 bases: TGTGCCAGCAGCTTATACGGGACAGCTGGGAATTCACCCCTCCACTTT.

This chain uses TRBV9 with TRBJ1-1; a possible D gene is TRBD1 (6 bases). From germline, CDR1 is SGDLS and CDR2 YYNGEE. CDR3 size: 15 residues. Between the trimmed V and J ends, which lost 4 bases and 0 bases, there was a span of 13 bases. CDR3 DNA: TGTGCCAGCAGCCCGCAGGGGTACCTGAACACTGAAGCTTTCTTT. It codes for CASSPQGYLNTEAFF.

V is TRBV27 and J is TRBJ1-5, with D possibly matching TRBD1 (6 bases). The CDR3 sequence is 15 residues long. Germline CDR1 reads MNHEY; CDR2 reads SMNVEV (reference sequence). Trimming stripped 3 bases from V and 5 bases from J, with 14 bases between. CDR3 bases: TGTGCCAGCAGTTTGGGTACAGGGTCTTATCAGCCCCAGCATTTT. The encoded protein is CASSLGTGSYQPQHF.

The V call is TRBV7-3, the J call TRBJ2-1, with unresolved D. Trimming left V 3 bases short and J 0 bases short, with 9 bases between. The CDR3 spans 15 residues. Germline V CDR1 and CDR2: SGHTA, FQGTGA. CDR3 protein: CASSLGLSSYNEQFF. Here the CDR3 DNA reads TGTGCCAGCAGCTTGGGCCTTAGCTCCTACAATGAGCAGTTCTTC. The full variable domain, with the rest looked up from reference TRBV7-3 and TRBJ2-1, is GAGVSQTPSNKVTEKGKYVELRCDPISGHTALYWYRQSLGQGPEFLIYFQGTGAADDSGLPNDRFFAVRPEGSVSTLKIQRTERGDSAVYLCASSLGLSSYNEQFFGPGTRLTVL.

The rearrangement joins TRBV7-9 to TRBJ1-2, with TRBD1 matching over 10 bases. V lost 5 bases and J lost 4; bases outside the gene matches: 7. From germline, CDR1 is SEHNR and CDR2 FQNEAQ (reference sequence). The CDR3 runs 15 residues. This chain's CDR3 is CASSPPGQGIYGYTF. The CDR3 bases are TGTGCCAGCAGCCCACCGGGACAGGGGATCTATGGCTACACCTTC.

The J gene is TRBJ2-5, the V gene TRBV27, with D perhaps TRBD1 (5 bases). Germline CDR1 MNHEY, CDR2 SMNVEV (reference sequence). V lost 0 bases and J 3 bases, leaving 11 bases between the germline ends. CDR3 length equals 15 residues. The CDR3 is CASSLSYGREETQYF. Written as DNA, the CDR3 is TGTGCCAGCAGTTTATCATATGGCAGGGAAGAGACCCAGTACTTC.

This clone has ten or more counts. This chain joins TRBV7-9 and TRBJ2-1; 11 nucleotides agree with TRBD2. This CDR3 region has 17 residues. Germline lookup yields CDR1 SEHNR and CDR2 FQNEAQ (reference sequence). Trimming at V came to 1 base and at J to 6 bases, leaving 8 bases not matched to a gene. The CDR3 reads CASSLVVAGGSRNEQFF. The CDR3 coding sequence is TGTGCCAGCAGCTTAGTAGTAGCGGGAGGGTCTCGCAATGAGCAGTTCTTC.

The rearrangement uses TRBV30 and TRBJ2-2; 8 positions agree with TRBD1. The CDR3 has 14 residues. CDR1 GTSNPN and CDR2 SVGIG come from the germline V gene (reference sequence). V shed 4 bases, J shed 1 base, and the junction held 2 bases outside the gene matches. CDR3 sequence: CAWTGTGNTGELFF. CDR3 nucleotide sequence: TGTGCCTGGACCGGGACAGGGAACACCGGGGAGCTGTTTTTT.

J is TRBJ1-1 and V is TRBV28, with D perhaps matching TRBD1 (6 bases). From germline, CDR1 is MDHEN and CDR2 SYDVKM. Trimming took off 6 bases at V and 5 bases at J, with 13 bases between the two ends. This CDR3 is built from 13 residues. CDR3 protein: CASRTGLRTEAFF. In DNA, the CDR3 is TGTGCCAGCAGAACAGGGTTGAGGACTGAAGCTTTCTTT.

V usage is TRBV7-3 and J usage is TRBJ2-3, with 7 bases matching TRBD2. The CDR3 sequence is 15 residues long. Trimming cost V 5 bases and J 2 bases; bases outside gene matches: 7. Germline V CDR1 and CDR2: SGHTA, FQGTGA. The CDR3 sequence: CASSLLAEPTDTQYF. The CDR3 nucleotides are TGTGCCAGCAGCCTCCTAGCGGAGCCCACAGATACGCAGTATTTT.